This T cell receptor (beta chain) is from a study of T-cell reconstitution after alpha-beta-depleted transplantation in children (dated by TCRdb to the mid-2010s). Regarding the complete study: Using TCR repertoire profiling, the study quantitatively followed how T-cell immune reconstitution unfolded in children after TCRalphabeta/CD19-depleted allogeneic hematopoietic cell transplantation.

The paper's findings and limits, for the study overall: Apparently early alphabetaT-cell count recovery about two months after transplant reportedly relied on only several hundred rapidly expanded clones derived from non-depleted graft cells. Over subsequent months, a decline in hyperexpanded clone frequencies was noted, and after one year, T-cell counts and TCRbeta diversity were mostly ascribed to newly produced T cells. The high TCRbeta diversity at day 60 in some patients was ascribed to recipient T cells and intrathymic progenitors that had survived conditioning.

This clonotype came up a few times. There is no known antigen for this receptor. No base quality values were provided; no much bigger clone lies one nucleotide off. The library was built by means of PCR. These reads were obtained on an Illumina HiSeq 2500. Molecular barcoding was employed in the preparation of TCR libraries, with unique molecular identifiers being used to normalize TCRbeta repertoire quantification. TCRdb ran its own pipeline on the public reads, namely fastp trimming at Q25 and MiXCR clone calling, and kept in-frame beta chains. Here each entry gathers all rows of one CDR3 protein and keeps the most common genes and DNA. This sample is represented by about 1,000,000 distinct CDR3 sequences; roughly 29% of them were singletons. The ten largest clones capture roughly 30% of the sample. The treatment or condition label on this specimen signifies: allogeneic hematopoietic cell transplantation with graft depleted of TCRalphabeta T cells and CD19 B cells. TCRalphabeta/CD19-depleted allogeneic hematopoietic cell grafts were given to the transplant recipients, all of whom were children.

The origin of this receptor is a boy under three years old who had a stem cell transplant for SCID, so the T cells may come from the graft donor. The sequenced sample was PBMCs, mostly from graft donor cells, obtained 360 days after TCRalphabeta/CD19-depleted stem cell transplant.

The sequence in DNA is TGTGCCAGCATGGACAGCTCTGGGGCCAACGTCCTGACTTTC. It is translated as CASMDSSGANVLTF. The chain links TRBV7-9 with TRBJ2-6; the D segment could be TRBD1, given 6 matching bases. Taken from the germline V gene (reference sequence), the CDR1 and CDR2 loops are SEHNR and FQNEAQ. Trimming removed 7 bases from V and 0 bases from J, leaving 7 bases between the germline ends. The CDR3 spans 14 residues, from the cysteine through the phenylalanine. Left in the record is the CDR3 DNA by itself, 42 bases read in frame from the first base. Reference TRBV7-9 and TRBJ2-6 proteins supply the regions before and after the CDR3; the full variable domain is: DTGVSQNPRHKITKRGQNVTFRCDPISEHNRLYWYRQTLGQGPEFLTYFQNEAQLEKSRLLSDRFSAERPKGSFSTLEIQRTEQGDSAMYLCASMDSSGANVLTFGAGSRLTVL.